The present T cell receptor beta chain was sequenced within a study of T cell responses to AZD1222 COVID-19 vaccine. Profiling relied on immunoSEQ multiplex PCR, and the TCRdb table lists in-frame clones only, not all of them. This sample has about 190,000 clones, with roughly 93% found just once. Germline CDR1 is SGHTS and CDR2 is YDEGEE. The CDR3 has 14 amino acids. Trimming took 0 bases from V and 3 from J; bases not matched to a gene: 2. There are a few counts of this clone. This chain connects TRBV5-8 to TRBJ2-5; 7 bases fit TRBD1. This material consisted of peripheral blood, taken on day 0 of AZD1222 vaccination. The sequence was obtained from an adult in good health. CDR3 DNA sequence: TGTGCCAGCAGCTTGGTAGACAGGGAAGAGACCCAGTACTTC. It is translated as CASSLVDREETQYF.